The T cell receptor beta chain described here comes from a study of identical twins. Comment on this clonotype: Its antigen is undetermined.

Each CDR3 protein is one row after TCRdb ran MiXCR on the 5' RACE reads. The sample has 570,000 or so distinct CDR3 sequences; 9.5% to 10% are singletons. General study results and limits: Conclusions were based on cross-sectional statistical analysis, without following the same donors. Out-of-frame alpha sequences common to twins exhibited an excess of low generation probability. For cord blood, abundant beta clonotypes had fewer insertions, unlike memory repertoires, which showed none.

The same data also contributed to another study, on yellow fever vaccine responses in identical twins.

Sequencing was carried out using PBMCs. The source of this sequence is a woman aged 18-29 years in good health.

As DNA, the CDR3 is TGTGCCAGCTCAACCGCTGCGGCAACGCAGTATTTT. The encoded protein is CASSTAAATQYF. The chain has TRBV18 and TRBJ2-3; D remains unclear. CDR3 length: 12 residues. V lost 5 bases and J lost 9, with 12 bases in between. From germline, CDR1 is KGHSH and CDR2 LQKENI.